A single sample gave rise to the 5 T cell receptor beta chains below, sequenced in a study of T-cell memory formation after mild COVID-19. Each CDR3 protein gets one entry after TCRdb re-called the 5' RACE reads with MiXCR. The data contain about 290,000 distinct CDR3 sequences, roughly 17% of them seen just once; the ten biggest clones take up 23%. The specimen was PBMCs or a T cell subset sorted from them (not recorded which). Every receptor here comes from a man between 18 and 35 years old who had mild COVID-19 (a few samples of this study predate the infection). Cell type and time point are not known.

There are a few counts of this clonotype. The chain is built from TRBV19 and TRBJ1-5; D might be TRBD1 (5 bases). The CDR3 runs 12 residues. Trimming cost V 5 bases and J 7 bases, with 9 bases left between them. Germline CDR1 reads LNHDA; CDR2 reads SQIVND (reference sequence). CDR3 region: CASSQGLQPQHF. Written as DNA, the CDR3 is TGTGCCAGTAGTCAGGGTTTGCAGCCCCAGCATTTT.

The chain uses TRBV20-1 and TRBJ2-2, with 7 bases lining up with TRBD2. CDR1 is DFQATT and CDR2 is SNEGSKA in the germline V gene (reference sequence). The CDR3 loop spans 14 amino acids. The ends lost 3 bases at V and 2 bases at J; junction bases unmatched: 3. As DNA, the CDR3 is TGCAGTGCTAGTCGGGGGGAAAACACCGGGGAGCTGTTTTTT. This codes for CSASRGENTGELFF.

The CDR3 sequence is CASSQDLWGLTYGYTF. The CDR3 region has the DNA TGTGCCAGCAGCCAAGATCTTTGGGGGCTAACATATGGCTACACCTTC. This sequence joins TRBV14 and TRBJ1-2, with D perhaps TRBD1 (6 bases). The germline V and J ends were trimmed by 0 bases and 5 bases, with 16 bases remaining between them. Germline-derived CDR1 and CDR2 are SGHDN and FVKESK. This CDR3 is built from 16 residues.

V and J are TRBV28 and TRBJ1-3; possible D gene TRBD1, 5 bases. The V end was cut by 9 bases, the J end by 0 bases, with 9 bases between. The CDR3 runs to 13 residues. The germline gives CDR1 MDHEN, CDR2 SYDVKM. In nucleotides, the CDR3 is TGTGCCAGTTTCAGGGTCTCTGGAAACACCATATATTTT. Its translation: CASFRVSGNTIYF.

The rearrangement joins TRBV7-9 to TRBJ1-4; D is perhaps TRBD1 (6 bases). The CDR3 totals 15 residues. Germline V CDR1 and CDR2: SEHNR, FQNEAQ (reference sequence). V was cut by 3 bases and J by 2 bases, with 10 bases left in between. CDR3 nucleotide sequence: TGTGCCAGCAGCTTCATCCAGGGGACTAATGAAAAACTGTTTTTT. Translated: CASSFIQGTNEKLFF.